This T cell receptor beta chain was identified in a study of T cell changes during pregnancy in multiple sclerosis. V gave up 2 bases and J gave up 4 bases; unmatched junction bases: 7. CDR1 MNHEY and CDR2 SVGAGI come from the germline V gene. This CDR3 has 15 residues. The protocol was immunoSEQ multiplex PCR, while the TCRdb copy is restricted to in-frame clones and leaves out a portion. Of roughly 40,000 clones in the sample, roughly 90% were seen once. The clonotype comes from a female donor with multiple sclerosis, enrolled in a pregnancy study. The sample in question was CD8+ T cells from peripheral blood mononuclear cells, obtained before pregnancy. The chain employs TRBV6-5 and TRBJ2-7, with 8 bases fitting TRBD2. This CDR3 reads CASSYGAGGEYEQYF. As DNA, the CDR3 is TGTGCCAGCAGTTACGGTGCGGGAGGTGAGTACGAGCAGTACTTC.